This record concerns one TCR beta chain sequence. TCRdb's table, derived via immunoSEQ multiplex PCR, lists solely in-frame clones and lacks some. The sample includes over a million clones, roughly 96% seen only once; the top ten take about 1.2%. This specimen belongs to a study of shared clonotypes between healthy human individuals. Trimming at V came to 3 bases and at J to 6 bases, leaving 12 bases not matched to a gene. The length of the CDR3 is 16 residues. The germline V gene has CDR1 SGHRS and CDR2 YFSETQ. The gene calls are TRBV5-1 and TRBJ2-1; 7 positions agree with TRBD2. Sequencing was done on a sample of naive CD4+ T cells sorted from blood. As for subset: CD45RA+ positively selected. This sequence originates from a man under 40 in good health. CDR3 loop: CASSSGAGWQSNEQFF. The CDR3 nucleotides read TGCGCCAGCAGCTCGGGAGCGGGGTGGCAATCCAATGAGCAGTTCTTC.